This record covers a single TCR beta chain. Antigen specificity is unknown. Primers: 60 Vbeta forward and 13 Jbeta reverse. Method: immunoSEQ multiplex PCR; TCRdb's copy keeps in-frame clones and lacks some. The sample shows about 18,000 clones, about 70% of them seen only once. This sample was taken from a study of cytomegalovirus exposure and HLA in healthy donors. Among the donors, all were healthy bone marrow donors. This CDR3 contains 16 residues. Germline CDR1 SGHVS, CDR2 FNYEAQ. Germline trimming cut 2 bases from V and 4 bases from J; bases unmatched to any gene: 7. Study-level points and caveats: CMV serostatus stood as the only immune exposure information on hand. Analysis was carried out at a later point, and it linked a missense DCLRE1C variant to TCR beta V- and J-gene trimming.

The sequenced sample consisted of PBMCs. The receptor comes from a man younger than 30 in good health and CMV-seronegative. This chain connects TRBV7-6 to TRBJ2-5; 10 bases are shared with TRBD2. Written as DNA, the CDR3 is TGTGCCAGCAGCTTACGGCCTAGCGGGGGTAGAGAGACCCAGTACTTC. This gives the protein CASSLRPSGGRETQYF.